This TCR beta chain was observed in a study of cytotoxic CD8 clonotypes in ibrutinib-treated CLL. In the case of this clone: Its antigen remains unknown.

Trimming took 6 bases from V and 2 from J; bases not matched to a gene: 11. Per the germline V gene, CDR1 is SQVTM and CDR2 is ANQGSEA. There are 16 residues in the CDR3. Profiling relied on immunoSEQ multiplex PCR, and the TCRdb table lists in-frame clones only, not all of them. Of 45,000 to 70,000 clones in the sample, roughly 50% were seen once. Study observations and caveats: Clonality (at baseline) was higher than in age-matched healthy donors and tracked circulating CD8+ T-cell counts.

The chain links TRBV29-1 to TRBJ2-7; 12 bases fit TRBD1. The sequence was obtained from a human donor with chronic lymphocytic leukemia. Source: PBMCs, taken after 24 months of ibrutinib treatment. In DNA, the CDR3 is TGCAGCGTAGGGACAGGGGGCGGATTTGGGGCCTACGAGCAGTACTTC. It yields the protein CSVGTGGGFGAYEQYF.